This TCR beta chain was captured in a study of quantifying T cell responses using KT2 cells. Study-wide context: cDNA was made from DNase-treated RNA using alpha and beta constant primers. Whole-study findings and limits: KT2 sequence counts showed saturation when very many KT2 cells were spiked in.

Each cDNA got a UMI-containing oligo ligated at its 3' end. An equimolar mix of RC1.1 and RC1.2 primed the beta chain across TRBC1 and TRBC2. TCRdb re-derived calls from the UMI-ligation and nested PCR reads in MiXCR, one entry per CDR3 protein. Among fewer than 60,000 distinct CDR3 sequences, around a tenth were seen once, and the ten largest hold about 10%. This clonotype was detected ten times or more. The antigen is undetermined. The sample is PBMC spiked with counted cells of clone KT2. Germline assignment: CDR1 SGDLS and CDR2 YYNGEE. V was trimmed by 6 bases and J by 8 bases, leaving 18 bases between them. This CDR3 contains 15 residues.

V and J are TRBV9 and TRBJ1-6; D is possibly TRBD1 (5 bases). The sequenced sample consisted of PBMCs spiked with cells of the T cell clone KT2. This TCR was recovered from a human donor. CDR3 nucleotides: TGTGCCAGCAATGATGGAGAGGGGAGTCATTCACCCCTCCACTTT. Its translation: CASNDGEGSHSPLHF. The full variable domain, with the rest looked up from reference TRBV9 and TRBJ1-6, is DSGVTQTPKHLITATGQRVTLRCSPRSGDLSVYWYQQSLDQGLQFLIQYYNGEERAKGNILERFSAQQFPDLHSELNLSSLELGDSALYFCASNDGEGSHSPLHFGNGTRLTVT.